The 10 T cell receptor beta chains reported below all come from one sample, sequenced in a study of identical twins' blood T cells. Each CDR3 protein gets one entry after TCRdb re-called the 5' RACE reads with MiXCR. The sample contains 300,000 to 450,000 distinct CDR3 sequences, around 30% of which appear only once. The sequenced sample consisted of PBMCs. These receptors were obtained from a woman aged 18-49 years in good health.

The rearrangement joins TRBV6-2 or TRBV6-3 to TRBJ2-5; 8 bases are shared with TRBD2. Losses at the gene ends were 11 bases for V and 2 bases for J; bases not matched to a gene: 7. The CDR3 is made up of 13 amino acids. CDR1 MNHEY and CDR2 SVGEGT come from the germline V gene. The CDR3 DNA reads TGTGCCGGACAAACTAGCGGACAAGAGACCCAGTACTTC. Translated, it gives CAGQTSGQETQYF.

This clonotype was detected many times. V is TRBV14 and J is TRBJ1-2; D is ambiguous. The CDR3 runs to 15 residues. Germline CDR1 reads SGHDN; CDR2 reads FVKESK. The V gene lost 0 bases and the J gene lost 2 bases, with 10 bases spanning the gap. The CDR3 sequence is CASSQDVASNYGYTF. The CDR3 region has the DNA TGTGCCAGCAGCCAAGATGTGGCGTCAAACTATGGCTACACCTTC.

The chain is built from TRBV11-2 and TRBJ2-2, with 7 positions matching TRBD1. The CDR3 runs 15 residues. V shed 5 bases and J 4 bases; nucleotides not matched to a gene: 7. Germline CDR1 is SGHAT and CDR2 is FQNNGV. CDR3 sequence reads: CASSPDRVGTGELFF. DNA for the CDR3: TGTGCCAGCAGCCCCGACAGGGTAGGCACCGGGGAGCTGTTTTTT.

In its sample, this clonotype was seen once. A much larger clone lies one base from this, so it may be a read error. V is TRBV5-1 and J is TRBJ1-1, with TRBD1 matching 7 bases. Trimming at V came to 2 bases and at J to 3 bases, leaving 7 bases not matched to a gene. CDR1 and CDR2 (germline): SGHRS, YFSETQ. This CDR3 has 15 residues. The CDR3 loop is CASSLLTGDDTEAFF. Written as DNA, the CDR3 is TGCGCCAGCAGCTTATTAACAGGGGATGACACTGAAGCTTTCTTT.

The chain has TRBV6-2 or TRBV6-3 and TRBJ1-2; D is possibly TRBD1 (6 bases). The V and J ends lost 2 bases and 3 bases respectively, with 13 bases between them. CDR1 is MNHEY and CDR2 is SVGEGT in the germline V gene. CDR3 length: 15 residues. Written as DNA, the CDR3 is TGTGCCAGCAGTTACCCCGGAGGGGGTGACTATGGCTACACCTTC. This gives the protein CASSYPGGGDYGYTF.

CDR3 region: CASNDRGSAYEQFF. Here the CDR3 DNA reads TGTGCCAGCAACGACAGGGGGTCAGCCTATGAGCAGTTCTTC. This chain joins TRBV7-8 and TRBJ2-1; 9 nucleotides line up with TRBD1. V lost 7 bases to trimming and J lost 8 bases; unmatched junction nucleotides: 9. This CDR3 contains 14 residues. Per the germline V gene, CDR1 is SGHVS and CDR2 is FQNEAQ.

This clonotype was counted between two and nine times. The chain joins TRBV28 to TRBJ2-7; 10 bases align to TRBD1. V gave up 8 bases and J gave up 3 bases; unmatched junction bases: 7. The CDR3 spans 14 residues. CDR1 and CDR2 from the germline V gene are MDHEN and SYDVKM. The chain's CDR3 is CASLQGDRGYEQYF. CDR3 bases: TGTGCCAGCCTTCAGGGGGACAGGGGCTACGAGCAGTACTTC.

The V call is TRBV29-1, the J call TRBJ1-2, with D unresolved. This CDR3 contains 16 residues. The V gene's germline CDR1 is SQVTM and CDR2 ANQGSEA. V lost 1 base and J 5 bases, leaving 20 bases between the germline ends. This chain's CDR3 is CSVEVPRTQHPYGYTF. CDR3 DNA sequence: TGCAGCGTTGAAGTTCCCCGGACCCAGCACCCGTATGGCTACACCTTC.

At least ten counts were recorded for this clonotype. The chain links TRBV12-3 or TRBV12-4 to TRBJ2-1, with D perhaps TRBD1 (6 bases). Trimming cost V 7 bases and J 0 bases, with 16 bases left between them. The CDR3 runs 16 residues. CDR3 nucleotides: TGTGCCAGCACCAAAGATCAGGGGACCTCCTACAATGAGCAGTTCTTC. Encoded protein: CASTKDQGTSYNEQFF.

In nucleotides, the CDR3 is TGCGCCAGCAGTAACGTCCGGGGCCACACCTTC. Translating it yields CASSNVRGHTF. The chain combines TRBV5-1 with TRBJ1-2; D might be TRBD1 (5 bases). With 5 bases removed from V and 12 bases from J, the gap between germline ends came to 14 bases. This CDR3 region has 11 residues. Germline values: CDR1 SGHRS, CDR2 YFSETQ.